This T cell receptor beta chain was observed in a study of blood T cell repertoires in COVID-19. Study background: T cells, B-cell-depleted T cells, or PBMCs provided the cDNA or gDNA that served as material.

This CDR3 has 15 residues. Trimming at V came to 6 bases and at J to 5 bases, leaving 10 bases not matched to a gene. Germline CDR1 is LNHDA and CDR2 is SQIVND (reference sequence). Grouping used clinical history reported by participants in a survey and questionnaire. Cohort 3 recovered donors had two negative PCRs, clearance, or symptom resolution. The method was immunoSEQ multiplex PCR; TCRdb's version includes in-frame clones alone and lacks a portion of them. The sample comprises about 330,000 clones, nearly 90% of which are singletons, and approximately 5% rests with the top ten. The specimen sequenced was PBMCs or T cells enriched from blood (not recorded which). The sequence was collected from a woman aged 25 to 45 who had recovered from COVID-19. The genes are TRBV19 and TRBJ2-7; 10 bases fit TRBD1. CDR3 nucleotides: TGTGCCAGTAGCCGTACCGGGACAGGGGACCACGAGCAGTACTTC. Its protein product is CASSRTGTGDHEQYF.